The 30 T cell receptor beta chains below come from one sample, sequenced in a study of blood T cells in healthy people across ages. Together with a sample-barcoded 5' primer, a J-beta primer mix was included in a second PCR lasting roughly 6 to 12 cycles. TCRdb recomputed calls from the 5' RACE reads with MiXCR, one row per CDR3 protein. In the table there are 550,000 to 600,000 distinct CDR3 sequences, 25% to 30% of which are singletons. Sequencing was done on a sample of blood. These receptors came from a woman aged 70 to 79 in good health.

Turning to this clonotype: At one end the junction does not follow the germline gene, possibly because of a read error. The rearrangement links TRBV25-1 to TRBJ2-1; 8 bases are a match to TRBD2. CDR1 is MGHDK and CDR2 is SYGVNS in the germline V gene. The CDR3 loop spans 18 amino acids. The CDR3 spells CASSETPISGTSSNEQLF. As DNA, the CDR3 is TGTGCCAGCAGTGAAACCCCGATCTCCGGGACTAGTAGCAATGAGCAGCTCTTC.

This clonotype occurred a few times. The V gene is TRBV6-6, the J gene TRBJ2-2; D gene uncertain. The germline V and J ends were trimmed by 2 bases and 7 bases, with 5 bases remaining between them. In germline, CDR1 is MNHNY, CDR2 SVGAGI (reference sequence). The CDR3 loop spans 12 amino acids. CDR3 residues: CASSYAGGELFF. In DNA, the CDR3 is TGTGCCAGCAGTTACGCCGGCGGGGAGCTGTTTTTT.

This clonotype was counted between two and nine times. The chain links TRBV5-1 to TRBJ1-1, with 10 bases fitting TRBD1. J was trimmed by 3 bases and V by 3 bases; bases with no gene match: 5. The CDR3 is 15 residues long. Germline-derived CDR1 and CDR2 are SGHRS and YFSETQ. The CDR3 DNA sequence: TGCGCCAGCAGCTCGGGACAGGGGACCCACACTGAAGCTTTCTTT. Its protein is CASSSGQGTHTEAFF. The whole variable domain, filled in from reference TRBV5-1 and TRBJ1-1, reads KAGVTQTPRYLIKTRGQQVTLSCSPISGHRSVSWYQQTPGQGLQFLFEYFSETQRNKGNFPGRFSGRQFSNSRSEMNVSTLELGDSALYLCASSSGQGTHTEAFFGQGTRLTVV.

This rearrangement joins TRBV5-1 to TRBJ2-7; 9 bases fit TRBD2. The length of the CDR3 is 15 residues. Germline assignment: CDR1 SGHRS and CDR2 YFSETQ. Trimming removed 4 bases from V and 2 bases from J; junction bases left unmatched: 7. CDR3 coding DNA: TGCGCCAGCAGCCACATTGTAGCGGGGGCCTACGAGCAGTACTTC. Protein sequence: CASSHIVAGAYEQYF. Combining the CDR3 with reference TRBV5-1 and TRBJ2-7 gives the whole variable domain KAGVTQTPRYLIKTRGQQVTLSCSPISGHRSVSWYQQTPGQGLQFLFEYFSETQRNKGNFPGRFSGRQFSNSRSEMNVSTLELGDSALYLCASSHIVAGAYEQYFGPGTRLTVT.

The sample holds a few counts of this clonotype. V usage is TRBV7-2 and J usage is TRBJ1-2; no firm D call. Trimming removed 1 base from V and 2 bases from J, with 11 bases in between. Per germline, CDR1 SGHTA and CDR2 FQGNSA. The CDR3 extends over 15 amino acids. Written as DNA, the CDR3 is TGTGCCAGCAGCTTAGGGTCAAGGTCCAACTATGGCTACACCTTC. Amino acids: CASSLGSRSNYGYTF.

This sequence joins TRBV6-2 or TRBV6-3 and TRBJ2-5; the D is unclear. The V and J ends lost 2 bases and 7 bases respectively, with 8 bases between them. Germline V lookup: CDR1 MNHEY, CDR2 SVGEGT. The CDR3 runs 12 residues. DNA of the CDR3: TGTGCCAGCAGTTACAGGTCAGGGACCCAGTACTTC. The encoded protein is CASSYRSGTQYF.

This clonotype was counted a few times. V and J are TRBV7-2 and TRBJ2-1, with TRBD1 matching 10 bases. Germline V CDR1 and CDR2: SGHTA, FQGNSA. The CDR3 is 14 amino acids. V shed 5 bases and J 8 bases; nucleotides not matched to a gene: 6. Here the CDR3 DNA reads TGTGCCAGCAGCAAGACAGGGGGCTGGTATGAGCAGTTCTTC. Translated, it gives CASSKTGGWYEQFF.

The chain recombines TRBV4-3 with TRBJ2-6, with D hard to call. CDR3 length equals 17 residues. V was trimmed by 0 bases and J by 2 bases, leaving 11 bases between them. Germline CDR1 LGHNA, CDR2 YSLEER. As DNA, the CDR3 is TGCGCCAGCAGCCAAGATTATCCGGGCGCTGGGGCCAACGTCCTGACTTTC. Translation gives CASSQDYPGAGANVLTF.

CDR3 protein: CASTQDRGGTEAFF. The CDR3 DNA follows: TGTGCCAGCACCCAGGACAGGGGTGGTACTGAAGCTTTCTTT. The chain links TRBV12-3 or TRBV12-4 to TRBJ1-1, with 9 bases lining up with TRBD1. The CDR3 is made up of 14 amino acids. J gave up 5 bases and V 7 bases, and 8 bases lay outside the gene matches.

This clonotype was seen more than once but under ten times. The chain recombines TRBV12-5 with TRBJ2-1, with TRBD2 identical over 14 bases. CDR1 and CDR2 from the germline V gene are LGHNT and FRNRAP. This CDR3 comprises 16 residues. V gave up 7 bases and J gave up 4 bases; unmatched junction bases: 6. CDR3 sequence reads: CASALGLAGGYNEQFF. The CDR3 DNA reads as TGTGCTAGTGCCCTCGGACTAGCGGGGGGTTACAATGAGCAGTTCTTC. The entire variable domain, with the rest obtained from reference TRBV12-5 and TRBJ2-1, is as follows: DARVTQTPRHKVTEMGQEVTMRCQPILGHNTVFWYRQTMMQGLELLAYFRNRAPLDDSGMPKDRFSAEMPDATLATLKIQPSEPRDSAVYFCASALGLAGGYNEQFFGPGTRLTVL.

The chain uses TRBV7-2 and TRBJ1-1; D is ambiguous. Between the trimmed V and J ends, which lost 2 bases and 7 bases, there was a span of 5 bases. Germline-derived CDR1 and CDR2 are SGHTA and FQGNSA. The CDR3 is made up of 11 amino acids. The CDR3 here is CASSLQIEAFF. CDR3 DNA: TGTGCCAGCAGCTTACAGATTGAAGCTTTCTTT.

This chain uses TRBV20-1 with TRBJ1-3; TRBD1 matches 8 bases. Per the germline V gene, CDR1 is DFQATT and CDR2 is SNEGSKA (reference sequence). V trimming: 5 bases; J trimming: 2 bases; junction bases outside the gene matches: 8. This CDR3 has 15 amino acids. Written as DNA, the CDR3 is TGCAGTGCTCGACAGGGGAAGATACCTGGAAACACCATATATTTT. The encoded protein is CSARQGKIPGNTIYF.

This chain connects TRBV29-1 to TRBJ2-2, with D possibly TRBD2 on 5 matching bases. V lost 8 bases, J lost 3 bases, and 13 bases lay in between. CDR1 SQVTM and CDR2 ANQGSEA come from the germline V gene. The length of the CDR3 is 13 residues. CDR3 in DNA: TGCAGCAGTGGGCGGGTCGACACCGGGGAGCTGTTTTTT. Translating gives CSSGRVDTGELFF.

At least ten counts were recorded for this clonotype. The chain has TRBV6-5 and TRBJ1-4, with a possible D match to TRBD1 (5 bases). V lost 5 bases and J lost 7, with 14 bases in between. The CDR3 totals 14 residues. The V gene's germline CDR1 is MNHEY and CDR2 SVGAGI. The CDR3 DNA reads TGTGCCAGCAGTCTGCCGGGGCAGCCTGAAAAACTGTTTTTT. It codes for CASSLPGQPEKLFF.

This chain joins TRBV6-1 and TRBJ2-7; D tentatively fits TRBD1 or TRBD2 (5 bases each). The CDR3 runs 14 residues. CDR1 and CDR2 from the germline V gene are MNHNS and SASEGT. The V end lost 7 bases, the J end lost 4 bases, and 17 bases lay between the germline ends. The CDR3 protein is CASIRPGGEYEQYF. For the CDR3, the DNA is TGTGCCAGCATTCGACCTGGGGGAGAATACGAGCAGTACTTC.

The chain couples TRBV29-1 to TRBJ2-1; D call uncertain. Germline values: CDR1 SQVTM, CDR2 ANQGSEA. V was clipped by 3 bases and J by 6 bases, with 9 bases between them. This CDR3 is 12 amino acids long. The CDR3 sequence is CSVDPLSNEQFF. CDR3 nucleotides: TGCAGCGTTGATCCACTTAGCAATGAGCAGTTCTTC.

There are a few counts of this clonotype. The chain carries TRBV12-3 or TRBV12-4 and TRBJ2-5; D is undetermined. The better agreement between TRBJ2-1 and the DNA end casts doubt on the J call. This CDR3 spans 12 amino acids. The CDR3 DNA follows: TGTGCCAGCAGTCCGGTTGAGAGTGAGCAGTTCTTC. Encoded protein: CASSPVESEQFF.

This clonotype occurred a few times. The chain couples TRBV20-1 to TRBJ1-6; the match to TRBD1 covers 8 bases. This CDR3 comprises 15 residues. Per the germline V gene, CDR1 is DFQATT and CDR2 is SNEGSKA (reference sequence). V lost 6 bases to trimming and J lost 6 bases; unmatched junction nucleotides: 10. The CDR3 nucleotides read TGCAGTGCCCCCACCTTTGGACAGGGTAATTCACCCCTCCACTTT. Translated: CSAPTFGQGNSPLHF.

There are a few counts of this clonotype. The chain links TRBV7-2 to TRBJ2-5; 9 positions match TRBD1. Trimming took 5 bases from V and 4 from J; bases not matched to a gene: 5. The germline CDR1 and CDR2 sequences are SGHTA and FQGNSA. This CDR3 spans 14 amino acids. Written as DNA, the CDR3 is TGTGCCAGCAGCCAAGGACAGGGGAGAGAGACCCAGTACTTC. The encoded protein is CASSQGQGRETQYF.

This sequence joins TRBV10-3 and TRBJ2-1; 9 bases map to TRBD2. V was pared by 4 bases and J by 8 bases, with 3 bases of the junction left unmatched. There are 13 residues in the CDR3. Germline assignment: CDR1 ENHRY and CDR2 SYGVKD. CDR3 nucleotide sequence: TGTGCCATCAGTGGTAGCGGGGGCGATGAGCAGTTCTTC. Translation: CAISGSGGDEQFF.

This clonotype appeared a few times. The V call is TRBV4-3, the J call TRBJ2-5, with 13 bases aligning to TRBD2. The tail of the sequence fits TRBJ2-1 better, so the J call may be wrong. Germline-derived CDR1 and CDR2 are LGHNA and YSLEER. CDR3 size: 18 residues. The CDR3 reads CASSQDETSGGALDEQFF. The CDR3 DNA reads TGCGCCAGCAGCCAAGATGAAACTAGCGGGGGGGCATTGGATGAGCAGTTCTTC.

This chain links TRBV29-1 with TRBJ2-6; 14 bases match TRBD2. J was trimmed by 0 bases and V by 6 bases; bases with no gene match: 1. The CDR3 is 16 residues long. The germline gives CDR1 SQVTM, CDR2 ANQGSEA. CDR3 sequence (DNA): TGCAGCGTGGGGACTAGCGGGGGCTCTGGGGCCAACGTCCTGACTTTC. It specifies CSVGTSGGSGANVLTF.

The chain joins TRBV9 to TRBJ2-5; the match to TRBD1 covers 11 bases. CDR1 and CDR2 from the germline V gene are SGDLS and YYNGEE. The CDR3 runs to 14 residues. Trimming cost V 6 bases and J 2 bases; bases outside gene matches: 3. CDR3 nucleotide sequence: TGTGCCAGCACTCGGGACAGGGGGCAAGAGACCCAGTACTTC. Protein product: CASTRDRGQETQYF.

This clonotype was found a few times. The rearrangement uses TRBV4-2 and TRBJ2-3; 10 bases line up with TRBD1. The germline gives CDR1 LGHNA, CDR2 YNFKEQ. Trimming cost V 2 bases and J 4 bases; bases outside gene matches: 3. The CDR3 runs 15 residues. The CDR3 DNA follows: TGTGCCAGCAGCCAACAGACAGGGGGCGCAGATACGCAGTATTTT. It specifies CASSQQTGGADTQYF.

Only a few counts were recorded for this clonotype. The CDR3 bases are TGTGCCAGCAGCGATGCCGGGGGGGGGAACATTCAGTACTTC. It specifies CASSDAGGGNIQYF. The chain is built from TRBV5-5 and TRBJ2-4, with 8 bases that match TRBD2. The V gene's germline CDR1 is SGHKS and CDR2 YYEKEE (reference sequence). J was trimmed by 7 bases and V by 4 bases; bases with no gene match: 7. The CDR3 runs to 14 residues.

The rearrangement joins TRBV3-1 to TRBJ2-1; possible D gene TRBD2, 6 bases. Trimming pared 2 bases from V and 10 bases from J, leaving 12 bases between. The V gene's germline CDR1 is LGHDT and CDR2 YNNKEL (reference sequence). The CDR3 has 13 residues. CDR3 amino acids: CASSQFLAGEQFF. The CDR3 nucleotides are TGTGCCAGCAGCCAATTCCTTGCGGGGGAGCAGTTCTTC.

The V gene is TRBV2, the J gene TRBJ2-1; maybe TRBD2 (5 bases). The ends were cut back, 4 bases at V and 9 bases at J, with 13 bases in the middle. Germline assignment: CDR1 SNHLY and CDR2 FYNNEI. The CDR3 extends over 13 amino acids. DNA for the CDR3: TGTGCCAGCAGTGGAGGGCCACTGGGTGAGCAGTTCTTC. Translating it yields CASSGGPLGEQFF.

Only a few counts were recorded for this clonotype. The V and J genes are TRBV7-3 and TRBJ2-1; 7 bases map to TRBD2. CDR1 SGHTA and CDR2 FQGTGA come from the germline V gene. This CDR3 is 18 amino acids long. V was pared by 0 bases and J by 5 bases, with 13 bases of the junction left unmatched. As DNA, the CDR3 is TGTGCCAGCAGCTTAACGGGCTCTGGGACTACAGTTAACAATGAGCAGTTCTTC. Amino acid sequence: CASSLTGSGTTVNNEQFF.

There are a few counts of this clonotype. The gene calls are TRBV18 and TRBJ2-7, with 7 bases that match TRBD1. This CDR3 spans 15 amino acids. CDR1 KGHSH and CDR2 LQKENI come from the germline V gene. Trimming cost V 5 bases and J 3 bases; bases outside gene matches: 10. CDR3 bases: TGTGCCAGCTCAGGGACAGAGCCTAGGATCTACGAGCAGTACTTC. This sequence encodes CASSGTEPRIYEQYF.

This clonotype showed up many times. The chain employs TRBV5-1 and TRBJ2-1; 8 positions agree with TRBD2. This CDR3 is built from 15 residues. Germline V lookup: CDR1 SGHRS, CDR2 YFSETQ. With 3 bases clipped from V and 6 bases from J, the junction kept 8 bases outside the gene matches. CDR3 coding DNA: TGCGCCAGCAGCTACGAAGGTAGCGGGGTCAATGAGCAGTTCTTC. Translating gives CASSYEGSGVNEQFF.